This T cell receptor (beta chain) was retrieved from a study of a mutant IDH1 vaccine in newly diagnosed glioma. Study information: Vaccines were begun 4-6 weeks after radiotherapy alone, or with temozolomide cycles. Sex among treated patients split around 62% male, around 38% female; mean age was roughly 42 years.

This clone has just a few counts. Its target is unknown. Data came from immunoSEQ multiplex PCR; TCRdb stores just in-frame clones and leaves some out. The sample consists of 58,000 or so clones, 86% of them appearing once. Time point of the sample: week 35, safety follow-up. In the vaccine, a single dose held 300 ug of the mutant IDH1 20-mer peptide, along with topical imiquimod. Each tumor in the donors was a new WHO grade 3 or 4 astrocytoma, IDH1-mutant and ATRX-lost. The germline V and J ends were trimmed by 2 bases and 10 bases, with 17 bases remaining between them. CDR1 and CDR2 from the germline V gene are LNHDA and SQIVND (reference sequence). The CDR3 is 14 residues long.

This TCR was sampled from a middle-aged man with glioma. The specimen comprised PBMCs, sampled from a glioma patient whose treatment included an IDH1 peptide vaccine. This chain uses TRBV19 with TRBJ1-1; D not resolved. The CDR3 DNA follows: TGTGCCAGTAGTATAATCGGAGCGGGGAAAGCAGCTTTCTTT. Residues: CASSIIGAGKAAFF.